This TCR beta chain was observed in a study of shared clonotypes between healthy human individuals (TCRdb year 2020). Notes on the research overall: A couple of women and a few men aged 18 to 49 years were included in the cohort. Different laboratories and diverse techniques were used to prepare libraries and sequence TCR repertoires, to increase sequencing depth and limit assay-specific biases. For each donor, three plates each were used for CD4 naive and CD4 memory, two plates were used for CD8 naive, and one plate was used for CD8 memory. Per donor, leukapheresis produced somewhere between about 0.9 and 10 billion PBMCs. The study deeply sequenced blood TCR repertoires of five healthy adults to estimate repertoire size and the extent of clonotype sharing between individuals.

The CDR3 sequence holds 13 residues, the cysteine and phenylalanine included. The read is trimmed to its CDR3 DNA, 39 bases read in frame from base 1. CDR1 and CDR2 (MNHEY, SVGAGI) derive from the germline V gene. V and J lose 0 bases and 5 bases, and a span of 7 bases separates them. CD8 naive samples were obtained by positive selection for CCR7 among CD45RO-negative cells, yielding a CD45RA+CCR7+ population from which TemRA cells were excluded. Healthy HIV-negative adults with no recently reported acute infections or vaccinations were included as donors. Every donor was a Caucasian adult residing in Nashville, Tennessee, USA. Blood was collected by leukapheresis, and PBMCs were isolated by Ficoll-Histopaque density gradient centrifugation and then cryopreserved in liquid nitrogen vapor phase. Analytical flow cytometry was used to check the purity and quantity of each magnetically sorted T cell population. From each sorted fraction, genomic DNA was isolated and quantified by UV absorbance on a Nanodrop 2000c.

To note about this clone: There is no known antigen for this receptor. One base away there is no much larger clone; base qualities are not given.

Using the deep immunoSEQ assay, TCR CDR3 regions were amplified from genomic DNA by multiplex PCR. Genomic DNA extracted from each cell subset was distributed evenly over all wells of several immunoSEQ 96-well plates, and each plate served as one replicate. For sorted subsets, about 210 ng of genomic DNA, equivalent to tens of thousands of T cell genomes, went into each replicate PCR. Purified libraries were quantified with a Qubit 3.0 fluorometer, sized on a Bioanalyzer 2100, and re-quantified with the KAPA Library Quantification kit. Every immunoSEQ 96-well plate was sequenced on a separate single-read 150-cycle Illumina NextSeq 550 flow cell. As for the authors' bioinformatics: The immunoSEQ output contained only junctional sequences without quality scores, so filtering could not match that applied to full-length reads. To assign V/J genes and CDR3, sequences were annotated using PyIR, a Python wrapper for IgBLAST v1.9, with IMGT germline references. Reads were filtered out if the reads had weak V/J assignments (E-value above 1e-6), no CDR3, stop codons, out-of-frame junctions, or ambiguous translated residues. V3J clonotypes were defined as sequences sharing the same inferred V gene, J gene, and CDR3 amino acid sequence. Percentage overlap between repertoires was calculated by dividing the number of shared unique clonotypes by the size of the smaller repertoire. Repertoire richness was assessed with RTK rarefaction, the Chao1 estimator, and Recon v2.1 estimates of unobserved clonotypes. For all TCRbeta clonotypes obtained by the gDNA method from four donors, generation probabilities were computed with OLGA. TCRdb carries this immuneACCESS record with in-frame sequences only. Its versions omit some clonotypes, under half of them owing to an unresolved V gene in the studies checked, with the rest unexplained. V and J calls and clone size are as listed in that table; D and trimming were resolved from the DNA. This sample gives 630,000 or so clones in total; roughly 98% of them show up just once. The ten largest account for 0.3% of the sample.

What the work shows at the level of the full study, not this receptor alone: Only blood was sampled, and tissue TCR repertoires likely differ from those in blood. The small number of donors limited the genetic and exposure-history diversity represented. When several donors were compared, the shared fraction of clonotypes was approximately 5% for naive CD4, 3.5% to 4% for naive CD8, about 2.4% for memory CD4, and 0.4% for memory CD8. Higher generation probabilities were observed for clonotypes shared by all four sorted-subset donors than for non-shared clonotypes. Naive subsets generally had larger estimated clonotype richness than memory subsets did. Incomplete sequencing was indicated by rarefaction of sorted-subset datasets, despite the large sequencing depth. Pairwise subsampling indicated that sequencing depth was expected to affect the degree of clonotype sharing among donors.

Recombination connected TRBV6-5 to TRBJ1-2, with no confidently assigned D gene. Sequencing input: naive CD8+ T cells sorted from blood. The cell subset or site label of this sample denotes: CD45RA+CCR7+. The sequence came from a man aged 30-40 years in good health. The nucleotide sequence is TGTGCCAGCAGTTACTCGTCCCGTTATGGCTACACCTTC. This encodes CASSYSSRYGYTF.